This passage covers 10 T cell receptor beta chains from one sample sequenced in a study of blood T cell repertoires in COVID-19. Clones were sequenced by immunoSEQ multiplex PCR, and TCRdb holds only the in-frame ones, with some missing. The sample carries around 280,000 clones, 85% to 90% recorded once. Sequences were obtained from peripheral blood. All receptors come from a woman younger than 45 with COVID-19, enrolled during active disease.

The rearrangement joins TRBV6-5 to TRBJ2-7; 7 bases are shared with TRBD1. This CDR3 has 14 amino acids. Per the germline V gene, CDR1 is MNHEY and CDR2 is SVGAGI. Germline trimming cut 6 bases from V and 0 bases from J; bases unmatched to any gene: 5. The CDR3 loop reads CASSRGQISYEQYF. CDR3 DNA sequence: TGTGCCAGCAGCCGGGGACAGATCTCCTACGAGCAGTACTTC.

This chain joins TRBV5-1 and TRBJ1-2; D not certain. Looked up from germline, CDR1 is SGHRS and CDR2 is YFSETQ. Trimming pared 0 bases from V and 3 bases from J, leaving 6 bases between. This CDR3 has 13 residues. CDR3: CASSLASDYGYTF. CDR3 coding DNA: TGCGCCAGCAGCTTGGCGTCAGACTATGGCTACACCTTC.

The V call is TRBV6-5, the J call TRBJ2-3, with D possibly being TRBD2 (7 bases). The CDR3 spans 12 residues. Deletions cut 8 bases from V and 2 bases from J, with 8 bases between. Per the germline V gene, CDR1 is MNHEY and CDR2 is SVGAGI. CDR3 nucleotide sequence: TGTGCCAGCGGGGGGGCCACAGATACGCAGTATTTT. Protein sequence: CASGGATDTQYF.

The chain uses TRBV10-3 and TRBJ2-1, with 9 bases lining up with TRBD2. The ends lost 7 bases at V and 12 bases at J; junction bases unmatched: 10. Per the germline V gene, CDR1 is ENHRY and CDR2 is SYGVKD. The CDR3 is 13 amino acids. The CDR3 spells CAINPMAGGSQFF. CDR3 in DNA: TGTGCCATCAATCCAATGGCGGGGGGGTCGCAGTTCTTC.

The chain joins TRBV5-4 to TRBJ1-5; 10 bases fit TRBD1. This CDR3 is built from 17 residues. Germline V gives CDR1 SGHNT, CDR2 YYREEE (reference sequence). Trimming removed 2 bases from V and 5 bases from J; junction bases left unmatched: 10. This CDR3 reads CASSLGTGEGWDQPQHF. CDR3 nucleotide sequence: TGTGCCAGCAGCTTAGGGACAGGGGAGGGATGGGATCAGCCCCAGCATTTT.

The genes are TRBV5-1 and TRBJ1-4; D unresolved. Trimming shortened V by 4 bases and J by 0 bases, and 7 bases separated the two germline ends. The CDR3 extends over 14 amino acids. From germline, CDR1 is SGHRS and CDR2 YFSETQ. Here the CDR3 DNA reads TGCGCCAGCAGCCACGGGGCAACTAATGAAAAACTGTTTTTT. This codes for CASSHGATNEKLFF.

The chain employs TRBV11-2 and TRBJ1-1, with 7 bases matching TRBD1. This CDR3 has 16 residues. Trimming removed 5 bases from V and 2 bases from J; junction bases left unmatched: 11. CDR1 and CDR2 from the germline V gene are SGHAT and FQNNGV. The CDR3 DNA reads as TGTGCCAGCAGCCTTGGGGTGCAGGGGGTCAACACTGAAGCTTTCTTT. Protein product: CASSLGVQGVNTEAFF.

V and J are TRBV6-7 and TRBJ2-7; 9 nucleotides line up with TRBD1. TRBV6-7 is designated an ORF whose function remains uncertain. Losses at the gene ends were 0 bases for V and 6 bases for J; bases not matched to a gene: 15. The CDR3 has 18 amino acids. CDR3 bases: TGTGCCAGCAGTTACTCGAAGGGCAGTCCCGACAGGGGGATCGAGCAGTACTTC. Amino acids: CASSYSKGSPDRGIEQYF.

The chain uses TRBV5-6 and TRBJ1-6; D gene ambiguous. Germline values: CDR1 SGHDT, CDR2 YYEEEE. The CDR3 totals 15 residues. V lost 2 bases to trimming and J lost 2 bases, with 8 bases between them. The CDR3 region has the DNA TGTGCCAGCAGCTTTGGAGACCCCTATAATTCACCCCTCCACTTT. Its translation: CASSFGDPYNSPLHF.

CDR3 DNA sequence: TGTGCCAGCTCATTCGGGTGGGAGCCCCAAGAGACCCAGTACTTC. Translation gives CASSFGWEPQETQYF. The gene calls are TRBV18 and TRBJ2-5, with D possibly TRBD2 on 5 matching bases. CDR3 length equals 15 residues. CDR1 is KGHSH and CDR2 is LQKENI in the germline V gene. Trimming removed 5 bases at V and 1 base at J, with 14 bases between. Together with reference TRBV18 and TRBJ2-5, the CDR3 gives the full variable domain: NAGVMQNPRHLVRRRGQEARLRCSPMKGHSHVYWYRQLPEEGLKFMVYLQKENIIDESGMPKERFSAEFPKEGPSILRIQQVVRGDSAAYFCASSFGWEPQETQYFGPGTRLLVL.